The rows below give T cell receptor beta chains drawn from one sample of a study of shared clonotypes between healthy human individuals. Data came from immunoSEQ multiplex PCR; TCRdb stores just in-frame clones and leaves some out. The repertoire consists of under 150,000 clones, with around 66% occurring once and the leading ten covering under 30%. The sequenced material came from memory CD8+ T cells sorted from blood. The receptors derive from a woman aged 25 to 39 in good health. The CDR3 runs from the conserved cysteine through the conserved F or W. Each record gives: J gene, V gene, clone size, D gene, CDR3 DNA, CDR3 protein. D genes are given only for firm matches. Size values are once, few and many counts, or a class for expanded clones, and some rows have none.

J gene: TRBJ1-5; V gene: TRBV19; clone size: NA; D gene: NA; CDR3 DNA: TGTGCCAGTAGTATAGATCTATTGGGGGGTTCGGATCAGCCCCAGCATTTT; CDR3 protein: CASSIDLLGGSDQPQHF
J gene: TRBJ1-1; V gene: TRBV28; clone size: NA; D gene: NA; CDR3 DNA: TGTGCCAGCAATTGGGGTACTGAAGCTTTCTTT; CDR3 protein: CASNWGTEAFF
J gene: TRBJ1-2; V gene: TRBV7-9; clone size: NA; D gene: NA; CDR3 DNA: TGTGCCAGCAGCTTAGGGGTTGCAGGCTATGGCTACACCTTC; CDR3 protein: CASSLGVAGYGYTF
J gene: TRBJ2-7; V gene: TRBV29-1; clone size: NA; D gene: NA; CDR3 DNA: TGCAGCGTTGGTGGAGGTGAGAGGTACGAGCAGTACTTC; CDR3 protein: CSVGGGERYEQYF
J gene: TRBJ1-4; V gene: TRBV6-5; clone size: NA; D gene: NA; CDR3 DNA: TGTGCCAGCAGTTTGCTGATAACTAATGAAAAACTGTTTTTT; CDR3 protein: CASSLLITNEKLFF
J gene: TRBJ2-3; V gene: TRBV9; clone size: few; D gene: NA; CDR3 DNA: TGTGCCAGCAGCGTTTCCGGGAAAGAAGATACGCAGTATTTT; CDR3 protein: CASSVSGKEDTQYF
J gene: TRBJ2-2; V gene: TRBV5-1; clone size: NA; D gene: TRBD2; CDR3 DNA: TGCGCCAGCAGCTTGCTTCTCTCACTAGCGGGAGTAAAGACCGGGGAGCTGTTTTTT; CDR3 protein: CASSLLLSLAGVKTGELFF
J gene: TRBJ1-5; V gene: TRBV6-6; clone size: NA; D gene: TRBD1; CDR3 DNA: TGTGCCAGCAGTGAGGAGACAGGGGGCAATCAGCCCCAGCATTTT; CDR3 protein: CASSEETGGNQPQHF
J gene: TRBJ1-5; V gene: TRBV28; clone size: NA; D gene: NA; CDR3 DNA: TGTGCCAGCAGTTTATTTCCACGGGCGAGGAGCAATCAGCCCCAGCATTTT; CDR3 protein: CASSLFPRARSNQPQHF
J gene: TRBJ2-5; V gene: TRBV2; clone size: once; D gene: TRBD2; CDR3 DNA: TGTGCCAGCAGTCCCCGGGACTACTATTTGGAGACCCAGTACTTC; CDR3 protein: CASSPRDYYLETQYF
J gene: TRBJ2-1; V gene: TRBV7-9; clone size: few; D gene: TRBD1; CDR3 DNA: TGTGCCAGCAGCCCACGGACAGGGCACGAGCAGTTCTTC; CDR3 protein: CASSPRTGHEQFF
J gene: TRBJ2-7; V gene: TRBV6-1; clone size: NA; D gene: NA; CDR3 DNA: TGTGCCAGCAATGAGGAGTCGACCTACGAGCAGTACTTC; CDR3 protein: CASNEESTYEQYF
J gene: TRBJ2-1; V gene: TRBV21-1; clone size: NA; D gene: NA; CDR3 DNA: TGTGCCAGCAGGCTCCCAGGGGTACGGGCCGACGTCAATGAGCAGTTCTTC; CDR3 protein: CASRLPGVRADVNEQFF
J gene: TRBJ1-1; V gene: TRBV5-1; clone size: NA; D gene: TRBD1; CDR3 DNA: TGCGCCAGCAGCCCAGCCTGGACAGGGGTGGCTTTCTTT; CDR3 protein: CASSPAWTGVAFF
J gene: TRBJ2-7; V gene: TRBV2; clone size: NA; D gene: TRBD2; CDR3 DNA: TGTGCCAGCAACCGGACTAGGGCCTACGAGCAGTACTTC; CDR3 protein: CASNRTRAYEQYF
J gene: TRBJ1-4; V gene: TRBV6-1; clone size: NA; D gene: NA; CDR3 DNA: TGTGCCAGCAGTGACGGGGATCGGGAAATGGGTGAAAAACTGTTTTTT; CDR3 protein: CASSDGDREMGEKLFF
J gene: TRBJ1-1; V gene: TRBV7-2; clone size: NA; D gene: TRBD1; CDR3 DNA: TGTGCCAGCAGCCGCAATACAGGGGTGGGTGAAGCTTTCTTT; CDR3 protein: CASSRNTGVGEAFF
J gene: TRBJ2-7; V gene: TRBV27; clone size: few; D gene: NA; CDR3 DNA: TGTGCCAGACCTAGAGGACATTACTACGAGCAGTACTTC; CDR3 protein: CARPRGHYYEQYF
J gene: TRBJ2-2; V gene: TRBV18; clone size: NA; D gene: NA; CDR3 DNA: TGTGCCAGCTCACTCCTGAGGGTAGGAGGCACCGGGGAGCTGTTTTTT; CDR3 protein: CASSLLRVGGTGELFF
J gene: TRBJ2-7; V gene: TRBV7-3; clone size: NA; D gene: TRBD2; CDR3 DNA: TGTGCCAGCAGCTTAGGGACTAGTAGCCTCTACGAGCAGTACTTC; CDR3 protein: CASSLGTSSLYEQYF
J gene: TRBJ1-1; V gene: TRBV7-3; clone size: NA; D gene: NA; CDR3 DNA: TGTGCCAGCAGCTTAGTGCGGGGGACTGAAGCTTTCTTT; CDR3 protein: CASSLVRGTEAFF
J gene: TRBJ2-2; V gene: TRBV9; clone size: few; D gene: NA; CDR3 DNA: TGTGCCAGCAGCGTAGCTTGGGGGACCGGGGAGCTGTTTTTT; CDR3 protein: CASSVAWGTGELFF
J gene: TRBJ2-1; V gene: TRBV27; clone size: NA; D gene: NA; CDR3 DNA: TGTGCCAGCAGTTTATTCGGGATCCTTCGCAATGAGCAGTTCTTC; CDR3 protein: CASSLFGILRNEQFF
J gene: TRBJ2-7; V gene: TRBV6-6; clone size: NA; D gene: TRBD1; CDR3 DNA: TGTGCCAGCAGTTACCGGACAGGGGCCGAGTCCTACGAGCAGTACTTC; CDR3 protein: CASSYRTGAESYEQYF
J gene: TRBJ1-2; V gene: TRBV7-2; clone size: NA; D gene: NA; CDR3 DNA: TGTGCCAATCAAAGGGGTTTTAACTATGGCTACACCTTC; CDR3 protein: CANQRGFNYGYTF
J gene: TRBJ2-7; V gene: TRBV30; clone size: NA; D gene: TRBD2; CDR3 DNA: TGTGCCTGCACCCCTAAACGCGGGGGGAACTACGAGCAGTACTTC; CDR3 protein: CACTPKRGGNYEQYF
J gene: TRBJ2-1; V gene: TRBV2; clone size: NA; D gene: TRBD1; CDR3 DNA: TGTGCCAGCAGGAGTAGGGACAGGGGGTACAATGAGCAGTTCTTC; CDR3 protein: CASRSRDRGYNEQFF
J gene: TRBJ2-7; V gene: TRBV13; clone size: once; D gene: NA; CDR3 DNA: TGTGCCAGCAGCGGTAGCCCGACGGGTACCTACGAGCAGTACTTC; CDR3 protein: CASSGSPTGTYEQYF
J gene: TRBJ2-5; V gene: TRBV27; clone size: NA; D gene: TRBD2; CDR3 DNA: TGTGCCAGTCTCCCAGCGGGAGAAGAGACCCAGTACTTC; CDR3 protein: CASLPAGEETQYF
J gene: TRBJ2-6; V gene: TRBV6-1; clone size: NA; D gene: NA; CDR3 DNA: TGTGCCACCGGGACGGCTACGTCGGGGGCCAACGTCCTGACTTTC; CDR3 protein: CATGTATSGANVLTF
J gene: TRBJ1-4; V gene: TRBV4-1; clone size: NA; D gene: TRBD1; CDR3 DNA: TGCGCCAGCAGCCCCCTCCAGGGACAGGGCGAAAAACTGTTTTTT; CDR3 protein: CASSPLQGQGEKLFF
J gene: TRBJ1-2; V gene: TRBV28; clone size: NA; D gene: NA; CDR3 DNA: TGTGCCAGCAGTTTTCCCGGGGACTATATCTATGGCTACACCTTC; CDR3 protein: CASSFPGDYIYGYTF
J gene: TRBJ2-7; V gene: TRBV5-1; clone size: NA; D gene: NA; CDR3 DNA: TGCGCCAGCAGCTCGCTGGGCGGGCCGATCTACGAGCAGTACTTC; CDR3 protein: CASSSLGGPIYEQYF
J gene: TRBJ2-1; V gene: TRBV27; clone size: NA; D gene: TRBD2; CDR3 DNA: TGTGCCAGCAGCCGTGTACTAGCGGGAGGCCCCGGTGAGCAGTTCTTC; CDR3 protein: CASSRVLAGGPGEQFF
J gene: TRBJ2-1; V gene: TRBV2; clone size: NA; D gene: TRBD2; CDR3 DNA: TGTGCCAGCAGTGAAGCGGCGGGAGGAAAGTATGAGCAGTTCTTC; CDR3 protein: CASSEAAGGKYEQFF
J gene: TRBJ2-3; V gene: TRBV7-2; clone size: NA; D gene: TRBD2; CDR3 DNA: TGTGCCAGCAGCTTAGTTAGCGGGAGGGATACGCAGTATTTT; CDR3 protein: CASSLVSGRDTQYF
J gene: TRBJ1-2; V gene: TRBV10-2; clone size: NA; D gene: NA; CDR3 DNA: TGCGCCAGCAGCCCTGACAGCGGTACCTGGGGCTACACCTTC; CDR3 protein: CASSPDSGTWGYTF
J gene: TRBJ2-7; V gene: TRBV11-2; clone size: few; D gene: NA; CDR3 DNA: TGTGCCAGCAGCTCTGCAGGAGGGGGCTACGAGCAGTACTTC; CDR3 protein: CASSSAGGGYEQYF
J gene: TRBJ2-1; V gene: TRBV7-6; clone size: NA; D gene: TRBD2; CDR3 DNA: TGTGCCAGCAGCTTTCTAGCGGGAGTCGATGAGCAGTTCTTC; CDR3 protein: CASSFLAGVDEQFF
J gene: TRBJ2-7; V gene: TRBV10-3; clone size: NA; D gene: TRBD1; CDR3 DNA: TGTGCCATCAGGACAGGGGAGGCGGGTTGGGAGCAGTACTTC; CDR3 protein: CAIRTGEAGWEQYF
J gene: TRBJ1-1; V gene: TRBV5-1; clone size: few; D gene: NA; CDR3 DNA: TGCGCCAGCAGCTTCGCGGGGGGCACTGAAGCTTTCTTT; CDR3 protein: CASSFAGGTEAFF
J gene: TRBJ2-6; V gene: TRBV19; clone size: NA; D gene: NA; CDR3 DNA: TGTGCCAGTACCCGACCTGGGGCCAACGTCCTGACTTTC; CDR3 protein: CASTRPGANVLTF
J gene: TRBJ2-5; V gene: TRBV7-9; clone size: medium-sized; D gene: NA; CDR3 DNA: TGTGCCAGCAGCACCCCGGGGGAGGCCCAGTACTTC; CDR3 protein: CASSTPGEAQYF
J gene: TRBJ2-6; V gene: TRBV5-1; clone size: few; D gene: NA; CDR3 DNA: TGCGCCAGCAGCGATTACTCTGGGGCCAACGTCCTGACTTTC; CDR3 protein: CASSDYSGANVLTF